This note documents a single T cell receptor beta chain sequence. The data belong to a study of blood T cell repertoires in COVID-19. On the study more broadly: Acute and convalescent COVID-19 samples came from the United States, Italy and Spain.

Generated by immunoSEQ multiplex PCR, the TCRdb table keeps only in-frame clones and is missing some. The sample has some 300,000 clones, around 88% seen once. Germline V gene sequence: CDR1 MNHEY, CDR2 SMNVEV (reference sequence). The CDR3 loop spans 15 amino acids. V lost 1 base, J lost 2 bases, and 10 bases lay in between. Material: peripheral blood. The sequence was collected from a woman aged 30 to 39 who had recovered from COVID-19. This chain connects TRBV27 to TRBJ2-3, with D maybe TRBD2 (6 bases). CDR3 protein: CASSLWAGSTDTQYF. The CDR3 DNA reads as TGTGCCAGCAGTTTATGGGCGGGGTCCACAGATACGCAGTATTTT.